Listed here is a single TCR beta chain. The antigen is undetermined. This sample was taken from a study of T-cell memory formation after mild COVID-19. On the study more broadly: TCR clusters showed largely donor specificity. General study findings and limits: Clones from the second wave (peaking day 37) had unconfirmed SARS-CoV-2 specificity.

TCRdb reprocessed the 5' RACE reads with MiXCR, giving one entry per CDR3 protein. The table lists about 110,000 distinct CDR3 sequences, about a sixth of them singletons, with less than 6.5% in the top ten. Sequences were obtained from PBMCs or a T cell subset sorted from them (not recorded which). The sequence was obtained from a man between 18 and 29 years old who had mild COVID-19 (a few samples of this study predate the infection). Cell type and time point are not known.

DNA of the CDR3: TGCAGCGTGGATCAGGGGGCCCGGGAGACCCAGTACTTC. It codes for CSVDQGARETQYF. This chain links TRBV29-1 with TRBJ2-5, with TRBD1 identical over 8 bases. There are 13 residues in the CDR3. CDR1 is SQVTM and CDR2 is ANQGSEA in the germline V gene. V was clipped by 6 bases and J by 5 bases; unmatched bases: 8.